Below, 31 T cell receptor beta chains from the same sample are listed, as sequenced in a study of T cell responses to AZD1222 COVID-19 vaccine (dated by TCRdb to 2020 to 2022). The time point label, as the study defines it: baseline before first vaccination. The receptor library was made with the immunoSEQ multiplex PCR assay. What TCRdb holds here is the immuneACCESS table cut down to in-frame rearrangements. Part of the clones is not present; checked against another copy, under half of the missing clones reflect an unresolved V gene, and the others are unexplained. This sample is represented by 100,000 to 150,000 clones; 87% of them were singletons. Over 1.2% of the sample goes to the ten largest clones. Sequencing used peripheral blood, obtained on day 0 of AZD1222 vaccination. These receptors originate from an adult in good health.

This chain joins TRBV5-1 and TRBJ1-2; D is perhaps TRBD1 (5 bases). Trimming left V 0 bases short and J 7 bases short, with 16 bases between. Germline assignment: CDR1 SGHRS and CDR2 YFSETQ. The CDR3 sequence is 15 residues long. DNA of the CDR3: TGCGCCAGCAGCTTGGGGTCCAGGGCTGGCGGTGGCTACACCTTC. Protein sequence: CASSLGSRAGGGYTF.

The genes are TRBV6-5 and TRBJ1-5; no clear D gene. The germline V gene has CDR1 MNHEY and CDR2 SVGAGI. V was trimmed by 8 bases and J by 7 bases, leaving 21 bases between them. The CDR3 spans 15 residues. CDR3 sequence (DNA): TGTGCCAGCTGCCCTCTGGCCCCGATAAGGCAGCCCCAGCATTTT. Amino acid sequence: CASCPLAPIRQPQHF.

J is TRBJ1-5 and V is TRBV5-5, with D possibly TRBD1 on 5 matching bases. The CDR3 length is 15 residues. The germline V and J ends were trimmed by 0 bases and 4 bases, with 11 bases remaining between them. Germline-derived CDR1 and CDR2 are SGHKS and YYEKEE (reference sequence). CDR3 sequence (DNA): TGTGCCAGCAGCTTGGAGGCAGGGTTTAATCAGCCCCAGCATTTT. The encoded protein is CASSLEAGFNQPQHF.

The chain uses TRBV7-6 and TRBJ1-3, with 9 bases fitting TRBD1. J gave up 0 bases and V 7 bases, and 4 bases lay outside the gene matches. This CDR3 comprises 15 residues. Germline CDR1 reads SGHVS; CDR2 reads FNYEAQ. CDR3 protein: CASTKTGGSGNTIYF. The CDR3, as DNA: TGTGCCAGCACCAAGACAGGGGGCTCTGGAAACACCATATATTTT.

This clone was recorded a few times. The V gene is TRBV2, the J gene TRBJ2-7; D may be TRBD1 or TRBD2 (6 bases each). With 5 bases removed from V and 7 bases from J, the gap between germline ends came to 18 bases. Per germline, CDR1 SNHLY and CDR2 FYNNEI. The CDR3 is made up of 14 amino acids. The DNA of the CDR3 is TGTGCCAGCAGTCGCGGGACACCAGCCAGGGAGCAGTACTTC. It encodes CASSRGTPAREQYF.

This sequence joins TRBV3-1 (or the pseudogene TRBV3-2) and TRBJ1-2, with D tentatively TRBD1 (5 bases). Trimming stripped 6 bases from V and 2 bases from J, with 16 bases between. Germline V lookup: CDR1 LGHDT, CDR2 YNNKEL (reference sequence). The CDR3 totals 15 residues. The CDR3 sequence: CASSASMGGNYGYTF. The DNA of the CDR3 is TGTGCCAGCAGTGCGAGTATGGGGGGGAACTATGGCTACACCTTC.

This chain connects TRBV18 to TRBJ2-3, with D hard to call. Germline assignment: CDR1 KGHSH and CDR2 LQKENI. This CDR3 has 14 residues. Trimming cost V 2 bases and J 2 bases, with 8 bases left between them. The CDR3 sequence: CASSPSLTTDTQYF. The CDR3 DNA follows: TGTGCCAGCTCACCAAGTTTAACCACAGATACGCAGTATTTT.

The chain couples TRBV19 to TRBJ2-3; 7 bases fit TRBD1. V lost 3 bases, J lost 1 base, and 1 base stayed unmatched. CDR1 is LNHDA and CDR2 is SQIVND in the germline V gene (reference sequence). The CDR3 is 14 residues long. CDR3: CASSIGQGTDTQYF. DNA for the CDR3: TGTGCCAGTAGTATCGGACAGGGCACAGATACGCAGTATTTT.

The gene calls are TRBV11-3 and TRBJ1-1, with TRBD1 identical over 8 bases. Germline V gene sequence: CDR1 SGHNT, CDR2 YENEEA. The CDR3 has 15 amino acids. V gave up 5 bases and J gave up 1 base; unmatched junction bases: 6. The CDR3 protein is CASSVSGTGNTEAFF. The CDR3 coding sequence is TGTGCCAGCAGCGTCTCCGGGACAGGGAACACTGAAGCTTTCTTT.

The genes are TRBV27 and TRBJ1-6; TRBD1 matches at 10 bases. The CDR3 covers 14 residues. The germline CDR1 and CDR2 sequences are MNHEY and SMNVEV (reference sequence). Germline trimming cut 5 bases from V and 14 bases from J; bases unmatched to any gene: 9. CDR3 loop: CASSDRGLRYTLHF. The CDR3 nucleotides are TGTGCCAGCAGTGACAGGGGGCTGAGATACACCCTCCACTTT.

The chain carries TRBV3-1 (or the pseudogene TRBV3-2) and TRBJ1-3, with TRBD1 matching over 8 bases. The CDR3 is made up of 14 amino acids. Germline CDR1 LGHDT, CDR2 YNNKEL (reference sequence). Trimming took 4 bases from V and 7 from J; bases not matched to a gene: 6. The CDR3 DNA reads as TGTGCCAGCAGCCCCGGGACAGGCGCGAACACCATATATTTT. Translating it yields CASSPGTGANTIYF.

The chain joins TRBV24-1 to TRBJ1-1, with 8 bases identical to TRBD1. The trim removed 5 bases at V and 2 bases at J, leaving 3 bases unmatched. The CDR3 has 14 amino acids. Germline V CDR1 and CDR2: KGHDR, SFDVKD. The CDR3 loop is CATSGTGPNTEAFF. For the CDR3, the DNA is TGTGCCACCAGTGGGACAGGGCCCAACACTGAAGCTTTCTTT.

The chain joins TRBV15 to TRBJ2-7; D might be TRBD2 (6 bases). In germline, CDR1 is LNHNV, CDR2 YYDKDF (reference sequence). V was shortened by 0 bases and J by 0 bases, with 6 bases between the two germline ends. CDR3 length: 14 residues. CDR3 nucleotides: TGTGCCACCAGCAGAGAGGGGGGCTCCTACGAGCAGTACTTC. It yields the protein CATSREGGSYEQYF. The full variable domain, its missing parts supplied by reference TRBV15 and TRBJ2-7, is DAMVIQNPRYQVTQFGKPVTLSCSQTLNHNVMYWYQQKSSQAPKLLFHYYDKDFNNEADTPDNFQSRRPNTSFCFLDIRSPGLGDTAMYLCATSREGGSYEQYFGPGTRLTVT.

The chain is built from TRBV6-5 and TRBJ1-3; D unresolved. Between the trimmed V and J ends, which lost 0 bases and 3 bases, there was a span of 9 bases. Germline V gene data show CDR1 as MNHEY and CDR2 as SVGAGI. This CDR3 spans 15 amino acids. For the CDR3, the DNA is TGTGCCAGCAGTTACTCCCCCGGGAGTGGAAACACCATATATTTT. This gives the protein CASSYSPGSGNTIYF.

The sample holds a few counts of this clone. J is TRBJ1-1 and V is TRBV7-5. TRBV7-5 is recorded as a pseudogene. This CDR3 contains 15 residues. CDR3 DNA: TGTGTCAGAAGCTTGGGTGAGGGAATGAACACTGAAGCTTTCTTT. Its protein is CVRSLGEGMNTEAFF.

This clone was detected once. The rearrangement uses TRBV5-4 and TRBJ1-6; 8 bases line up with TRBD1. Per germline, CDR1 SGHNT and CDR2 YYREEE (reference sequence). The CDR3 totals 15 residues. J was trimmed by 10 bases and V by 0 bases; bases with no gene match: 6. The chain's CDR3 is CASSLGQGIGSPLHF. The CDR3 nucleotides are TGTGCCAGCAGCTTGGGACAGGGGATCGGGTCACCCCTCCACTTT.

The CDR3 is CASSRLGQPQHF. DNA for the CDR3: TGTGCCAGCAGCCGGTTGGGTCAGCCCCAGCATTTT. This chain joins TRBV14 and TRBJ1-5; D is ambiguous. The germline V and J ends were trimmed by 4 bases and 6 bases, with 7 bases remaining between them. The germline CDR1 and CDR2 sequences are SGHDN and FVKESK. The CDR3 is made up of 12 amino acids.

The CDR3 coding sequence is TGTGCCACTTCCCCCGGGGGGAATGGAAGAGCTTTCTTT. It encodes CATSPGGNGRAFF. V and J are TRBV3-1 (or the pseudogene TRBV3-2) and TRBJ1-1; possible D gene TRBD1, 5 bases. Germline CDR1 reads LGHDT; CDR2 reads YNNKEL (reference sequence). The CDR3 has 13 residues. V lost 10 bases and J lost 10, with 22 bases in between.

CDR3 in amino acids: CASSLRTGSHQPQHF. The CDR3 nucleotides are TGCGCCAGCAGCCTAAGGACAGGGAGTCATCAGCCCCAGCATTTT. The genes are TRBV4-1 and TRBJ1-5; 8 bases agree with TRBD1. The CDR3 has 15 amino acids. Germline CDR1 is MGHRA and CDR2 is YSYEKL. V was clipped by 4 bases and J by 5 bases; unmatched bases: 7.

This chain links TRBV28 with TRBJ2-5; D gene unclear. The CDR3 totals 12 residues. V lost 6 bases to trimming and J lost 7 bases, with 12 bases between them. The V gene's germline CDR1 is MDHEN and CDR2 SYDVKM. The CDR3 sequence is CASSPQFGTQYF. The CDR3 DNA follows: TGTGCCAGCAGCCCTCAGTTCGGGACCCAGTACTTC.

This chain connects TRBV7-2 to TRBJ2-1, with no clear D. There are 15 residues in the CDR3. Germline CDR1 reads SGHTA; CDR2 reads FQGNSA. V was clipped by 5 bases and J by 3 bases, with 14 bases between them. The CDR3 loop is CASSPGAGDYNEQFF. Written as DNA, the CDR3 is TGTGCCAGCAGCCCAGGCGCAGGAGACTACAATGAGCAGTTCTTC.

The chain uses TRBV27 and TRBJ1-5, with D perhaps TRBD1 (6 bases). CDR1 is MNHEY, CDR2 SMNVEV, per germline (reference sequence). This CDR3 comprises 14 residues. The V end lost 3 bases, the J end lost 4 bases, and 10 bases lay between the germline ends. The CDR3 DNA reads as TGTGCCAGCAGTTTGGACAGACTAAATCAGCCCCAGCATTTT. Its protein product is CASSLDRLNQPQHF.

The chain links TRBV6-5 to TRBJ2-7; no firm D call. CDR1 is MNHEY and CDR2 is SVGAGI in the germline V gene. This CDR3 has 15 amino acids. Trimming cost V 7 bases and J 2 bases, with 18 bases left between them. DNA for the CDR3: TGTGCCAGCACCCCCCGTATGGCGTCTACCTACGAGCAGTACTTC. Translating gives CASTPRMASTYEQYF.

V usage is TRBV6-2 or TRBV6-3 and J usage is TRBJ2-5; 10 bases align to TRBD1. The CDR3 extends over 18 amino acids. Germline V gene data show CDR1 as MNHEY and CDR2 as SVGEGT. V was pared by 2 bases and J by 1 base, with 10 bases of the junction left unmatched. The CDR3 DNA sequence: TGTGCCAGCAGTTACGGGACAGGGGCCGACGCCCTCCAAGAGACCCAGTACTTC. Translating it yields CASSYGTGADALQETQYF.

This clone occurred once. This CDR3 reads CASSDRRSYLRPYEQYF. CDR3 DNA: TGTGCCAGCAGCGACCGACGCTCATATTTGAGGCCCTACGAGCAGTACTTC. This chain joins TRBV7-2 and TRBJ2-7; D remains ambiguous. The germline CDR1 and CDR2 sequences are SGHTA and FQGNSA. V was clipped by 5 bases and J by 2 bases, with 22 bases between them. The CDR3 loop spans 17 amino acids.

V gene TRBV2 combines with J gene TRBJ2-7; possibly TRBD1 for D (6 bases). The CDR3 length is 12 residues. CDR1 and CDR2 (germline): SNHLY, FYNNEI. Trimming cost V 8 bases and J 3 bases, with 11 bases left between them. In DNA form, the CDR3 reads TGTGCCAGCCGGGACACTTACTACGAGCAGTACTTC. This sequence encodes CASRDTYYEQYF. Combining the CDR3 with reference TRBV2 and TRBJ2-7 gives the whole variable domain EPEVTQTPSHQVTQMGQEVILRCVPISNHLYFYWYRQILGQKVEFLVSFYNNEISEKSEIFDDQFSVERPDGSNFTLKIRSTKLEDSAMYFCASRDTYYEQYFGPGTRLTVT.

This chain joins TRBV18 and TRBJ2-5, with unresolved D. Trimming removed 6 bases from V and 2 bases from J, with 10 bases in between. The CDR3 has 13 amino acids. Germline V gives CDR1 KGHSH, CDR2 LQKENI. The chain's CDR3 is CASSRSFQETQYF. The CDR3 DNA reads TGTGCCAGCTCCAGAAGTTTTCAAGAGACCCAGTACTTC.

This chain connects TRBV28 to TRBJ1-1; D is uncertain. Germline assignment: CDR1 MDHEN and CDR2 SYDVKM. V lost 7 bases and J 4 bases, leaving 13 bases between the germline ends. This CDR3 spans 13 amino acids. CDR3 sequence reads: CASKEGRATEAFF. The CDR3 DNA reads TGTGCCAGCAAAGAGGGAAGGGCCACTGAAGCTTTCTTT.

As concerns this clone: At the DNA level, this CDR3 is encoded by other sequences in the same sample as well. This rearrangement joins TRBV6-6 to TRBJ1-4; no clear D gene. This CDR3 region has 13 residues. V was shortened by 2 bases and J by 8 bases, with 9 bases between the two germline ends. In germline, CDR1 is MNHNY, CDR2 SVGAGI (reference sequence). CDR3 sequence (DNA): TGTGCCAGCAGTTACGGAACGGGGGAAAAACTGTTTTTT. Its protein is CASSYGTGEKLFF.

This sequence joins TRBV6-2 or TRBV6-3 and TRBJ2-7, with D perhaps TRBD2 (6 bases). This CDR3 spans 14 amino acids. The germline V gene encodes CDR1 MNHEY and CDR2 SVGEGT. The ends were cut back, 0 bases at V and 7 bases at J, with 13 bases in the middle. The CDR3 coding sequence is TGTGCCAGCAGTTACTCAGGAGGAGGGGCTGAGCAGTACTTC. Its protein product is CASSYSGGGAEQYF.

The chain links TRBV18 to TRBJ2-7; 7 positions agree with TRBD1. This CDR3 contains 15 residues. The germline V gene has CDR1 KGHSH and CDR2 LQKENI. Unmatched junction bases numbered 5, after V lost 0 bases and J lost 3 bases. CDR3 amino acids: CASSPPKGALYEQYF. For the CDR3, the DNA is TGTGCCAGCTCACCACCAAAGGGGGCTCTCTACGAGCAGTACTTC.